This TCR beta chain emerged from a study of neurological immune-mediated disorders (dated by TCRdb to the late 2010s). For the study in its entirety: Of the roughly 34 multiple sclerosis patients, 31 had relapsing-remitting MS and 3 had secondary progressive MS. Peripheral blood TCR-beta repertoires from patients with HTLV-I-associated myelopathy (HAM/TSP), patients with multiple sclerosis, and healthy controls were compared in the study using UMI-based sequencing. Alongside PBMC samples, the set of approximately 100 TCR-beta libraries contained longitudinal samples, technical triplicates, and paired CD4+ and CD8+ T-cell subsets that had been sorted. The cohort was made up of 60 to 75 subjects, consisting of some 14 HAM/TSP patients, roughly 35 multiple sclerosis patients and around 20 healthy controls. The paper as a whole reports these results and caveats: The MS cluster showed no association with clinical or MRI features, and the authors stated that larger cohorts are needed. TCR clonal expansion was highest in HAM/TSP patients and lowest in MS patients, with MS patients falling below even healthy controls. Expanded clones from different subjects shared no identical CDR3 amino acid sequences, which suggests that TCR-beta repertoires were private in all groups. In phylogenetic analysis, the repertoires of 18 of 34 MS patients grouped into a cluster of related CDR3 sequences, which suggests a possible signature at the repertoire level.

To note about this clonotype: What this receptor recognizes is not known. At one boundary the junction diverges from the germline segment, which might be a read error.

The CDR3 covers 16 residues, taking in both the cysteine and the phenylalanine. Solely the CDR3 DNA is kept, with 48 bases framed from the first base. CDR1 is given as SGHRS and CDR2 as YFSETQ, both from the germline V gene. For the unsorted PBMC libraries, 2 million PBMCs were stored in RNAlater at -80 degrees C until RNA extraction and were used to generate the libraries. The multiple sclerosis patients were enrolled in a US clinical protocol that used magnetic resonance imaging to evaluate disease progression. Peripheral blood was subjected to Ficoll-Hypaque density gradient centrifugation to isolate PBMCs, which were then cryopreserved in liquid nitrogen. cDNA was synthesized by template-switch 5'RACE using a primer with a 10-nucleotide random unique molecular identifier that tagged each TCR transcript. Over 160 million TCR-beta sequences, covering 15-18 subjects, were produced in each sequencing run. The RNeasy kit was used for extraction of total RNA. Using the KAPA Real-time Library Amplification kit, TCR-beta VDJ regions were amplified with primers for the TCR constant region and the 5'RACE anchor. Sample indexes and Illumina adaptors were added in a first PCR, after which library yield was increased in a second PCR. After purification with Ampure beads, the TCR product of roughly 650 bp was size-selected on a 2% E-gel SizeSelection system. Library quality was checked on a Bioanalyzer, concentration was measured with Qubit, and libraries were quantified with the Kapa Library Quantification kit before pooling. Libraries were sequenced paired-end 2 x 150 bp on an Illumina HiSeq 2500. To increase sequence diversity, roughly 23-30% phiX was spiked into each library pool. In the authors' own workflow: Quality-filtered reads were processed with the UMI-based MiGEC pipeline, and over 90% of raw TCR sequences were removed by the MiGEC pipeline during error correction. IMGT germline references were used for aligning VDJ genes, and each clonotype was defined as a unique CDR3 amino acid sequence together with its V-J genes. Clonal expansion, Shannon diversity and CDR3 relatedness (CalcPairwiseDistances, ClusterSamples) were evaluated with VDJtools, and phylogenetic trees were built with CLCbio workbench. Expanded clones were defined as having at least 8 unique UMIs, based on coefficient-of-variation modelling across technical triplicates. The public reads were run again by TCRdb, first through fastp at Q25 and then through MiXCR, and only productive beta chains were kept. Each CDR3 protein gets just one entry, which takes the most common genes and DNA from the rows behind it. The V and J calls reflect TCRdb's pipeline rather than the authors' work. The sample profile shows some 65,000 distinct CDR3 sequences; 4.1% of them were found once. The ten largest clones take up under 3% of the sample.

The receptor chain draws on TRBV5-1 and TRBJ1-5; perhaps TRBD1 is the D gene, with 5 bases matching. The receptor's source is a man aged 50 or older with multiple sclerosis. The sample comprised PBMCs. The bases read TGCGCCAGCAGCGTCGGTTCAGGACATAGCAATCAGCCCCAGAATTTT. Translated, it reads CASSVGSGHSNQPQNF. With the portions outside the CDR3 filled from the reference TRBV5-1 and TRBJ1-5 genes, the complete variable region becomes KAGVTQTPRYLIKTRGQQVTLSCSPISGHRSVSWYQQTPGQGLQFLFEYFSETQRNKGNFPGRFSGRQFSNSRSEMNVSTLELGDSALYLCASSVGSGHSNQPQNFGDGTRLSIL.